The rows below give T cell receptor beta chains drawn from one sample of a study of molecular identifiers for immune sequencing clone quantification. In TCRdb, the PCR reads were re-called with MiXCR into one record per CDR3 protein. Found here are fewer than 45,000 distinct CDR3 sequences, about a fifth of them singletons; the top ten hold more than 0.9%. Material for sequencing was naive CD8+ T cells from blood, with Jurkat cell RNA spiked in. The receptors originated from a human donor in good health. Some libraries in this study had Jurkat cell RNA spiked in. CDR3s include the opening cysteine and the closing phenylalanine or tryptophan. Clone size is stated in some rows and not others, as once, few, many or a class when expanded.

cdr3_aa clone_size v_call
CSARDSEGGAPLTDTQYF many TRBV20-1
CASSELIAGGINEQFF many TRBV6-1
CASSLDDYGYTF NA TRBV5-7
CATSRYSGRAETQYF medium-sized TRBV15
CSAWGIRGGRAKNIQYF few TRBV20-1
CASRTGAYNEQFF NA TRBV6-2/TRBV6-3
CATSSPGQGALHQPQHF NA TRBV15
CASTWDYGSGELFF few TRBV14
CSARGVERSPSYEQYF few TRBV20-1
CASSQVVGNEQYF many TRBV4-2
CASSLRGPGIQPQHF few TRBV28
CASSQGYSGGIEDTQYF many TRBV3-1
CASRTMGQNEAFF many TRBV6-2/TRBV6-3
CAGSPIRGGNQPQHF many TRBV4-1
CASSDPEDIDSNQPQHF many TRBV6-2/TRBV6-3
CASSSRPGQGGATQYF once TRBV7-9
CASSLGAGGLDEQYF many TRBV5-4
CSVVLGGLADTQYF medium-sized TRBV29-1
CASSPGQAVEQYF many TRBV27
CSAASGTTAEAFF many TRBV20-1
CASSLSSPDTQYF few TRBV27
CASSPWAQGYEQYF NA TRBV14
CATGGRAETDTQYF many TRBV6-1
CASSQEGLAGVTSTGTQYF NA TRBV4-3
CSVEGWGTLSEQYF many TRBV29-1
CASSEREWDTQYF NA TRBV6-1
CASQWGGNNQPQHF many TRBV19
CAWSRGDNEQFF many TRBV30
CASSPPQGVTYEQYF many TRBV28
CASSLRGGGYTF NA TRBV6-5
CASSPEAGPSSYEQYF medium-sized TRBV4-2
CASSLVAGDTGELFF many TRBV7-9
CASNPTAEDQETQYF many TRBV2
CASSPPPSGGRTDTQYF many TRBV18
CSARDLRVPTYEQYF few TRBV20-1
CASSIQSGLDTQYF many TRBV9
CASSLEDLGVEYF many TRBV5-4
CASSSPRQNTGELFF many TRBV7-9
CASSPTSGRDTQYF many TRBV12-3/TRBV12-4
CASSFEVSGSGADTQYF many TRBV5-1
CASSRTDGAYEQYF many TRBV11-2
CASSMGTGTAYDEQFF few TRBV19
CASRETSGISTDTQYF many TRBV10-2
CASSLSGTGNTGELFF NA TRBV18
CASSLGGISYEQYF once TRBV7-6
CASSLAGTVEAFF medium-sized TRBV7-2